This is a list of T cell receptor beta chains from one sample in a study of T cell responses to AZD1222 COVID-19 vaccine. The data were produced by immunoSEQ multiplex PCR, yet TCRdb's version contains in-frame clones alone and is incomplete. This table has about 85,000 clones, around 90% appearing once. The specimen was peripheral blood, collected on day 0 of MenACWY control vaccination. The source of these receptors is an adult in good health. CDR3s include the opening cysteine and the closing phenylalanine or tryptophan. The D gene is left open where the match is weak. The listing skips clone size in some rows; elsewhere it reads once, few, many or a size class.

d_gene: TRBD1; v_gene: TRBV10-3; j_gene: TRBJ2-7; abundance: -; CDR3nt: TGTGCCATCAGTGGGACAGGGGATTCCTACGAGCAGTACTTC; CDR3aa: CAISGTGDSYEQYF
d_gene: -; v_gene: TRBV7-2; j_gene: TRBJ2-1; abundance: -; CDR3nt: TGTGCCAGCAGCCCAACTCCGAGCTCCTACAATGAGCAGTTCTTC; CDR3aa: CASSPTPSSYNEQFF
d_gene: TRBD1; v_gene: TRBV5-6; j_gene: TRBJ2-3; abundance: -; CDR3nt: TGTGCCAGCAGCTGGACAGGGAGGGATACGCAGTATTTT; CDR3aa: CASSWTGRDTQYF
d_gene: -; v_gene: TRBV6-5; j_gene: TRBJ1-5; abundance: -; CDR3nt: TGTGCCAGCACACAGGATTTTCAGCCCCAGCATTTT; CDR3aa: CASTQDFQPQHF
d_gene: -; v_gene: TRBV9; j_gene: TRBJ1-2; abundance: -; CDR3nt: TGTGCCAGCAGCGTAGTGGAGAGCTATGGCTACACCTTC; CDR3aa: CASSVVESYGYTF
d_gene: -; v_gene: TRBV5-7; j_gene: TRBJ1-1; abundance: -; CDR3nt: TGTGCCAGCAGCCGAGGGGTTTTGAACACTGAAGCTTTCTTT; CDR3aa: CASSRGVLNTEAFF
d_gene: -; v_gene: TRBV28; j_gene: TRBJ1-1; abundance: -; CDR3nt: TGTGCCAGTCAATTCCTTGACAGGTTGAACACTGAAGCTTTCTTT; CDR3aa: CASQFLDRLNTEAFF
d_gene: -; v_gene: TRBV5-1; j_gene: TRBJ2-7; abundance: few; CDR3nt: TGCGCCAGCAGCTTGTACTACGAGCAGTACTTC; CDR3aa: CASSLYYEQYF
d_gene: -; v_gene: TRBV28; j_gene: TRBJ1-6; abundance: few; CDR3nt: TGTGCCAGCAGCCCATCGCGGGGCGAGGGAAGCTCCTATAATTCACCCCTCCACTTT; CDR3aa: CASSPSRGEGSSYNSPLHF
d_gene: -; v_gene: TRBV3-1/TRBV3-2; j_gene: TRBJ1-2; abundance: -; CDR3nt: TGTGCCAGCAGCCAAGATAAAACAGGGTCGCGTGGCTACACCTTC; CDR3aa: CASSQDKTGSRGYTF
d_gene: -; v_gene: TRBV7-2; j_gene: TRBJ1-2; abundance: -; CDR3nt: TGTGCCAGCAGCTCAACAGGTTATGGCTACACCTTC; CDR3aa: CASSSTGYGYTF
d_gene: -; v_gene: TRBV29-1; j_gene: TRBJ1-1; abundance: -; CDR3nt: TGCAGCGTCGCCGCCAGCACTGAAGCTTTCTTT; CDR3aa: CSVAASTEAFF
d_gene: -; v_gene: TRBV28; j_gene: TRBJ1-1; abundance: -; CDR3nt: TGTGCCAGCAGTTTGCGCAGGATGGCCCGAAGGGGCACTGAAGCTTTCTTT; CDR3aa: CASSLRRMARRGTEAFF
d_gene: TRBD2; v_gene: TRBV2; j_gene: TRBJ2-5; abundance: -; CDR3nt: TGTGCCAGCAGTGGACTAGCGGGGCAAGAGACCCAGTACTTC; CDR3aa: CASSGLAGQETQYF
d_gene: -; v_gene: TRBV4-2; j_gene: TRBJ1-2; abundance: -; CDR3nt: TGTGCCAGCAGCCACCAAAGAGGCGGGATTTGGTATGGCTACACCTTC; CDR3aa: CASSHQRGGIWYGYTF
d_gene: -; v_gene: TRBV5-1; j_gene: TRBJ2-5; abundance: -; CDR3nt: TGCGCCAGCAGCTACCTGCAAGAGACCCAGTACTTC; CDR3aa: CASSYLQETQYF
d_gene: -; v_gene: TRBV6-2/TRBV6-3; j_gene: TRBJ1-2; abundance: -; CDR3nt: TGTGCCAGCAGTTACAGGACTAACTATGGCTACACCTTC; CDR3aa: CASSYRTNYGYTF
d_gene: -; v_gene: TRBV5-6; j_gene: TRBJ2-7; abundance: -; CDR3nt: TGTGCCAGCAGCTTGGAGGGCAGGCCAGTCTACGAGCAGTACTTC; CDR3aa: CASSLEGRPVYEQYF
d_gene: TRBD2; v_gene: TRBV7-2; j_gene: TRBJ2-3; abundance: -; CDR3nt: TGTGCCAGCAGCTTAATGGGCGGGGGGGCACTCACAGATACGCAGTATTTT; CDR3aa: CASSLMGGGALTDTQYF
d_gene: -; v_gene: TRBV6-5; j_gene: TRBJ1-2; abundance: -; CDR3nt: TGTGCCAGCAGTTACTCGGCAGGCAGCTACACCTTC; CDR3aa: CASSYSAGSYTF
d_gene: -; v_gene: TRBV19; j_gene: TRBJ2-7; abundance: -; CDR3nt: TGTGCCAGTAGCCGGGACTTGAACTACGAGCAGTACTTC; CDR3aa: CASSRDLNYEQYF
d_gene: TRBD1; v_gene: TRBV6-5; j_gene: TRBJ2-5; abundance: -; CDR3nt: TGTGCCAGCTGGGACAGGGGAGAGACCCAGTACTTC; CDR3aa: CASWDRGETQYF
d_gene: -; v_gene: TRBV11-1; j_gene: TRBJ2-5; abundance: -; CDR3nt: TGTGCCAGCAGCCTGCCAAGCGTGGAGACCCAGTACTTC; CDR3aa: CASSLPSVETQYF
d_gene: -; v_gene: TRBV6-6; j_gene: TRBJ1-2; abundance: once; CDR3nt: TGTGCCAGCAGTTATAGGCGGGATAACTATGGCTACACCTTC; CDR3aa: CASSYRRDNYGYTF
d_gene: -; v_gene: TRBV20-1; j_gene: TRBJ2-2; abundance: -; CDR3nt: TGCAGTGCTAGTGGGGAAACTACCGGGGAGCTGTTTTTT; CDR3aa: CSASGETTGELFF
d_gene: -; v_gene: TRBV10-3; j_gene: TRBJ1-1; abundance: -; CDR3nt: TGTGCCATCAGGGCTACAGGGACGGGCACTGAAGCTTTCTTT; CDR3aa: CAIRATGTGTEAFF